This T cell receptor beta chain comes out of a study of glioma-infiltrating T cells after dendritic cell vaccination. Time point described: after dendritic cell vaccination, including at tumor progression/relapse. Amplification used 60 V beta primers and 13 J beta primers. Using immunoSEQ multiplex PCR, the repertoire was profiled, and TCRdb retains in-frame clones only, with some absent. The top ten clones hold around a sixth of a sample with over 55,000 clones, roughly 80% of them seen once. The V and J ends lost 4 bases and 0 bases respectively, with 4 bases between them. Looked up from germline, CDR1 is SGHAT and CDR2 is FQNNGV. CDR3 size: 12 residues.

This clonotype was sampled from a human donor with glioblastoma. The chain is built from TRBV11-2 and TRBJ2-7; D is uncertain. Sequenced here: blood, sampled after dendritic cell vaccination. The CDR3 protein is CASSSVSYEQYF. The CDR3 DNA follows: TGTGCCAGCAGCTCCGTCTCCTACGAGCAGTACTTC.